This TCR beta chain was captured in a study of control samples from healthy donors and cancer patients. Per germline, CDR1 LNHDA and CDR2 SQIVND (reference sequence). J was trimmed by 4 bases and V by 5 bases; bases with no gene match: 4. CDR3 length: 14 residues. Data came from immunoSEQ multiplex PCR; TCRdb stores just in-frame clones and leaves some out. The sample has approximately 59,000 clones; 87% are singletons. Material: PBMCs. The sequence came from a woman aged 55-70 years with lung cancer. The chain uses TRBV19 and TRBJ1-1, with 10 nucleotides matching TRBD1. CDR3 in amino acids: CASSPGQGTTEAFF. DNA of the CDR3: TGTGCCAGTAGTCCGGGACAGGGGACCACTGAAGCTTTCTTT.